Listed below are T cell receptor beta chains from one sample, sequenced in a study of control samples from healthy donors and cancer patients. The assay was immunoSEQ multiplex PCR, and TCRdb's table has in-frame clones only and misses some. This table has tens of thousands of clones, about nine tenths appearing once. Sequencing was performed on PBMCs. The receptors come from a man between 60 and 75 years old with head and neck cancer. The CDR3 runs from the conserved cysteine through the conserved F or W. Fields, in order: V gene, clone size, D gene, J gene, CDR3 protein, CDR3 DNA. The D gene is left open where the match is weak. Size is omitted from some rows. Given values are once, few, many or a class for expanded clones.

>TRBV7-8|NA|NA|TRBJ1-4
CASSQDRDATNEKLFF
TGTGCCAGCAGCCAGGACAGAGATGCAACTAATGAAAAACTGTTTTTT
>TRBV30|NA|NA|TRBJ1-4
CAWRVHKGEKLFF
TGTGCCTGGAGGGTACATAAGGGCGAAAAACTGTTTTTT
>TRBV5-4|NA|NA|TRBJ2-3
CASSFFGDASTDTQYF
TGTGCCAGCAGCTTCTTCGGCGACGCTAGCACAGATACGCAGTATTTT
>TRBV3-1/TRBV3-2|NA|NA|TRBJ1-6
CASSHWDSPLHF
TGTGCCAGCAGCCATTGGGACTCACCCCTCCACTTT
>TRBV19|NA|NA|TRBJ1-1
CASSIRGINTEAFF
TGTGCCAGTAGTATAAGGGGGATCAACACTGAAGCTTTCTTT
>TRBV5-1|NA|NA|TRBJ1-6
CASSLGQETFLSQELHF
TGCGCCAGCAGCTTGGGGCAGGAGACCTTCCTTTCGCAGGAACTCCACTTT
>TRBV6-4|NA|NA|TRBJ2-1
CASSDSSALPYNEQFF
TGTGCCAGCAGTGATTCTTCAGCCCTCCCCTACAATGAGCAGTTCTTC
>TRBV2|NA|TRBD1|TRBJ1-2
CASRGQDNYGYTF
TGTGCCAGCAGAGGACAGGATAACTATGGCTACACCTTC
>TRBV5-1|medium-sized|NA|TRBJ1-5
CASSPTPSNQPQHF
TGCGCCAGCAGCCCGACACCTAGCAATCAGCCCCAGCATTTT
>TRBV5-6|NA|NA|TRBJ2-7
CASSPRLGGEQYF
TGTGCCAGCAGCCCCAGACTCGGAGGTGAGCAGTACTTC
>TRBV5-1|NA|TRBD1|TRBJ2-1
CASSQGDNYNEQFF
TGCGCCAGCAGCCAGGGGGACAACTACAATGAGCAGTTCTTC
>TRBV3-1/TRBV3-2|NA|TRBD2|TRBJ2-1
CASSTTSGRDYNEQFF
TGTGCCAGCAGTACGACTAGCGGGAGGGATTACAATGAGCAGTTCTTC
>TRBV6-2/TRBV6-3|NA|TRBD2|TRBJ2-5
CASSRGLAGGRETQYF
TGTGCCAGCAGTCGGGGACTAGCGGGGGGGAGAGAGACCCAGTACTTC
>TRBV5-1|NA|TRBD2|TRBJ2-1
CASSFLLAGGNEQFF
TGCGCCAGCAGCTTTCTCCTAGCGGGAGGCAATGAGCAGTTCTTC
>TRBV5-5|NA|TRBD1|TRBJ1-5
CASSLGGTGDVSGNQPQHF
TGTGCCAGCAGCTTGGGCGGGACAGGGGATGTTAGCGGCAATCAGCCCCAGCATTTT
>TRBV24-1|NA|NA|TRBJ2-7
CATSDPRDVSGSYEQYF
TGTGCCACCAGTGATCCCAGGGACGTTTCTGGCTCCTACGAGCAGTACTTC
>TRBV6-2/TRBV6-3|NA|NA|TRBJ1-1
CASSPWTGVEAFF
TGTGCCAGCAGTCCCTGGACGGGAGTAGAAGCTTTCTTT
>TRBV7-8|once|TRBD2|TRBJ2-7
CASSPREGGFYEQYF
TGTGCCAGCAGCCCCCGGGAGGGGGGTTTTTACGAGCAGTACTTC
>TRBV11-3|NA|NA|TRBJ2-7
CASSLLLVGDRSYEQYF
TGTGCCAGCAGCTTACTGCTAGTTGGGGATCGGTCCTACGAGCAGTACTTC
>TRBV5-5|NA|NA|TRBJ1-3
CASSLRTSTGNTIYF
TGTGCCAGCAGCTTGAGGACTTCAACTGGAAACACCATATATTTT
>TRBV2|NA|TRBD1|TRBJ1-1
CASSIQGGNTEAFF
TGTGCCAGCAGTATCCAGGGGGGAAACACTGAAGCTTTCTTT
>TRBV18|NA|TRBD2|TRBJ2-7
CASSPPAGGGPSYEQYF
TGTGCCAGCTCACCGCCGGCGGGGGGGGGACCATCCTACGAGCAGTACTTC
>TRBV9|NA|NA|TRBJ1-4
CASSTGIQTEKLFF
TGTGCCAGCAGTACAGGAATCCAGACTGAAAAACTGTTTTTT
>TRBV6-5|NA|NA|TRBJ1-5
CASRNGVIANQPQHF
TGTGCCAGTCGTAACGGGGTTATTGCCAATCAGCCCCAGCATTTT
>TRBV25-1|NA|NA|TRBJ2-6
CASSESELAGANVLTF
TGTGCCAGCAGTGAATCTGAGTTGGCTGGGGCCAACGTCCTGACTTTC
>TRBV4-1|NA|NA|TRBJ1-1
CASSQNREVAEAFF
TGCGCCAGCAGCCAAAACAGGGAAGTAGCTGAAGCTTTCTTT
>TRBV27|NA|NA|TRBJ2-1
CASTTVGSSYNEQFF
TGTGCCAGCACTACGGTAGGGAGCTCCTACAATGAGCAGTTCTTC
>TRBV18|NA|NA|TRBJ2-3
CASSPMRLRVGNTQYF
TGTGCCAGCTCACCAATGAGACTACGGGTAGGGAATACGCAGTATTTT
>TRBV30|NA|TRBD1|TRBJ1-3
CAWDRDRNTIYF
TGTGCCTGGGACAGGGATAGAAACACCATATATTTT
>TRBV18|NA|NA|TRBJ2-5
CASSPDVGIQYF
TGTGCCAGCTCACCGGACGTGGGCATCCAGTACTTC
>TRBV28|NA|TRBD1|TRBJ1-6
CASSLTGVSYNSPLHF
TGTGCCAGCAGTTTGACAGGGGTTTCCTATAATTCACCCCTCCACTTT
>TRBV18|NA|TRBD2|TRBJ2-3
CASSSQLAANTDTQYF
TGTGCCAGCTCATCCCAACTAGCGGCAAACACAGATACGCAGTATTTT
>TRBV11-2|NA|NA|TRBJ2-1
CASSKTGGPSYNEQFF
TGTGCCAGCAGTAAGACGGGGGGCCCATCCTACAATGAGCAGTTCTTC
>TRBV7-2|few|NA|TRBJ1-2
CASSPGWGILGYTF
TGTGCCAGCAGCCCAGGGTGGGGTATCCTTGGCTACACCTTC
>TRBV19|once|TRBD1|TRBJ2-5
CASSKGQAKETQYF
TGTGCCAGTAGTAAGGGACAGGCCAAAGAGACCCAGTACTTC
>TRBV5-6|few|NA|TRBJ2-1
CASSPGPPTEYNEQFF
TGTGCCAGCAGCCCTGGGCCCCCGACTGAATACAATGAGCAGTTCTTC
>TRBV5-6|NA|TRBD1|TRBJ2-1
CASSGETGVSYNEQFF
TGTGCCAGCAGCGGTGAGACAGGGGTCTCCTACAATGAGCAGTTCTTC
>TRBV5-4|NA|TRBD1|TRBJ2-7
CASSSGTGDAYEQYF
TGTGCCAGCAGCTCCGGGACAGGGGACGCCTACGAGCAGTACTTC
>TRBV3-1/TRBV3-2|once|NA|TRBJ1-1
CASSPRIGPNTEAFF
TGTGCCAGCAGCCCTCGTATAGGGCCGAACACTGAAGCTTTCTTT
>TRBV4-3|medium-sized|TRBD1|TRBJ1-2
CASSQGKVDRRNYGYTF
TGCGCCAGCAGCCAAGGAAAGGTGGACAGGCGTAACTATGGCTACACCTTC
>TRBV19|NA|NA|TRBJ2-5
CASSLRRTDQETQYF
TGTGCCAGTAGCCTAAGGAGGACAGATCAAGAGACCCAGTACTTC
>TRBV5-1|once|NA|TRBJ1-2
CASSKGQSGYTF
TGCGCCAGCAGCAAAGGACAGAGTGGCTACACCTTC
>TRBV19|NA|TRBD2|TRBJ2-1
CASSISPAGGPVSAEQFF
TGTGCCAGTAGTATAAGCCCAGCGGGAGGGCCGGTATCGGCTGAGCAGTTCTTC
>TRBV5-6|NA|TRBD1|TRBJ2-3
CASSLVTGGRPDTQYF
TGTGCCAGCAGCTTGGTCACAGGGGGCCGGCCAGATACGCAGTATTTT
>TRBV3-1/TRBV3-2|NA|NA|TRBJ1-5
CASSTEETSNQPQHF
TGTGCCAGCAGTACCGAGGAGACTAGCAATCAGCCCCAGCATTTT
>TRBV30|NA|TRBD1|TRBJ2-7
CAWRAGQGFYEQYF
TGTGCCTGGAGAGCGGGACAGGGCTTTTACGAGCAGTACTTC
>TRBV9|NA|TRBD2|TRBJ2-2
CASSVASGVGRAGGELFF
TGTGCCAGCAGCGTAGCTTCCGGTGTCGGGAGGGCAGGAGGGGAGCTGTTTTTT
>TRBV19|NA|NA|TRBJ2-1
CASSSVIEQFF
TGTGCCAGTAGTAGCGTGATCGAGCAGTTCTTC
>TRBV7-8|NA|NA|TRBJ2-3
CASSLGQGNTDTQYF
TGTGCCAGCAGCTTAGGTCAGGGAAATACAGATACGCAGTATTTT
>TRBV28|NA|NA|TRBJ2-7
CASSLGTYEQYF
TGTGCCAGCAGTCTAGGAACCTACGAGCAGTACTTC